This entry concerns a single T cell receptor beta chain. This sample was taken from a study of cytomegalovirus exposure and HLA in healthy donors. The study ran its PCR with 60 Vbeta and 13 Jbeta primers. Repertoires were generated with immunoSEQ multiplex PCR, while TCRdb's copy carries only in-frame clones and drops some. The sample contains roughly 90,000 clones, 70% to 85% of which appear only once. The CDR3 spans 16 residues. Participants comprised healthy donors of bone marrow. This sequence was found in a man aged 25-45 years in good health and CMV-seropositive. The sample consisted of PBMCs. This chain uses TRBV21-1 with TRBJ2-1; TRBD2 was called by the table and not checked on the DNA. TRBV21-1 is given as a pseudogene. CDR3 nucleotides: TGTGCCAGCAGCACTAGCGGGAGGGTTTCCTACAATGAGCAGTTCTTC. Translating it yields CASSTSGRVSYNEQFF.